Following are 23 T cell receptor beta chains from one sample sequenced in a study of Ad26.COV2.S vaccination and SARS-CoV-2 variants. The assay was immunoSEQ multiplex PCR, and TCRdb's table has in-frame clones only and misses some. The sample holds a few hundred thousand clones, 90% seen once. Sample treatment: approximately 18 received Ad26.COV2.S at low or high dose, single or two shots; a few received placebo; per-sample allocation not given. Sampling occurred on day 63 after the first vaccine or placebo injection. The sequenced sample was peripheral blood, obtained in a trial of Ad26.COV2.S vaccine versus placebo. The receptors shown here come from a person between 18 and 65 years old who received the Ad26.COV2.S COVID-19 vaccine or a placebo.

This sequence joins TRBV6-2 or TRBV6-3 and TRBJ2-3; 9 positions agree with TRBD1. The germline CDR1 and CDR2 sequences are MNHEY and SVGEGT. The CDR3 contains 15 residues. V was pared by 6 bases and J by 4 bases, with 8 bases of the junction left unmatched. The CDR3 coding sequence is TGTGCCAGCAGCCGGGACAGGGCGAGGGCAGATACGCAGTATTTT. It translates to CASSRDRARADTQYF.

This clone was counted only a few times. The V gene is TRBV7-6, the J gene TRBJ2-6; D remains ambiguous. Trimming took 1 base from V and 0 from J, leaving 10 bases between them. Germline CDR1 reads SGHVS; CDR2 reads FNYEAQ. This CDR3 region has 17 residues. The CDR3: CASSLDRPSSGANVLTF. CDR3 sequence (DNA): TGTGCCAGCAGCTTAGACCGTCCCAGCTCTGGGGCCAACGTCCTGACTTTC. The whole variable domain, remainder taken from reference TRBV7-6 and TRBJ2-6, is GAGVSQSPRYKVTKRGQDVALRCDPISGHVSLYWYRQALGQGPEFLTYFNYEAQQDKSGLPNDRFSAERPEGSISTLTIQRTEQRDSAMYRCASSLDRPSSGANVLTFGAGSRLTVL.

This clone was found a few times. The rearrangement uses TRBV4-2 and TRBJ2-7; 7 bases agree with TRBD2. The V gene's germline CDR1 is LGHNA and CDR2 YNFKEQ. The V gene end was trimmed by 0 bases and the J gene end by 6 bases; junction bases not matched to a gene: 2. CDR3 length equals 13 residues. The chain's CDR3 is CASSQDWGGEQYF. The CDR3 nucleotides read TGTGCCAGCAGCCAAGATTGGGGGGGCGAGCAGTACTTC.

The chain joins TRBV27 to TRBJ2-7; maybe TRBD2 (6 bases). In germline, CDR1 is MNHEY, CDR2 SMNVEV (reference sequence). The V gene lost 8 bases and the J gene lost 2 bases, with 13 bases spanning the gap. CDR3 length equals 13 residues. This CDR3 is CASAWDFAYEQYF. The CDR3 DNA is TGTGCCAGCGCATGGGACTTCGCCTACGAGCAGTACTTC.

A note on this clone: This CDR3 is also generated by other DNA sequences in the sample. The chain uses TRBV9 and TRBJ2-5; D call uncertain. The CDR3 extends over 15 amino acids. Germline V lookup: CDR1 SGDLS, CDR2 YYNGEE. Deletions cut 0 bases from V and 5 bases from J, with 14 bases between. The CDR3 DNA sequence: TGTGCCAGCAGCGTAGGGACCGACGGTCGTGAGACCCAGTACTTC. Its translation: CASSVGTDGRETQYF.

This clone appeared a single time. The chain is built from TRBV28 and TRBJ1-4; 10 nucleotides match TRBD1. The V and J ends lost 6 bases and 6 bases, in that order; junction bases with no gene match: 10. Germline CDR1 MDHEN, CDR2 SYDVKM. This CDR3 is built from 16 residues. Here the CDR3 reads CASSHPRGTGDEKLFF. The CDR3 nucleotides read TGTGCCAGCAGCCATCCGCGGGGGACAGGGGATGAAAAACTGTTTTTT.

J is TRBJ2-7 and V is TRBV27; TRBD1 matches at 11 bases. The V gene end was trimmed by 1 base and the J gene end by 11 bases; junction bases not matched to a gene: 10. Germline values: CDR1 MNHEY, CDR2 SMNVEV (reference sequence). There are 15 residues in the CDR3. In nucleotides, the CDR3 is TGTGCCAGCAGTTTATTTGGGACAGGGGGGTTCGGGGAGTACTTC. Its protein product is CASSLFGTGGFGEYF.

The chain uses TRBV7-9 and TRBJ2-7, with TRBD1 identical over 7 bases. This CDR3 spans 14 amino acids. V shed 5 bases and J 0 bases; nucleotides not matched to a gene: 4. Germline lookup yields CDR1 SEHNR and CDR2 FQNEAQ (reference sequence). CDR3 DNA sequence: TGTGCCAGCAGCGAGACAGGGAGCTCCTACGAGCAGTACTTC. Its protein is CASSETGSSYEQYF.

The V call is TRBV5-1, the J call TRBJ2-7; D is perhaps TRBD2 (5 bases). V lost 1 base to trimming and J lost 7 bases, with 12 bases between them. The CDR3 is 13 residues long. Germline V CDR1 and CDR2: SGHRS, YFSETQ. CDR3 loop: CASSLFPGREQYF. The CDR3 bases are TGCGCCAGCAGCTTGTTCCCGGGAAGGGAGCAGTACTTC.

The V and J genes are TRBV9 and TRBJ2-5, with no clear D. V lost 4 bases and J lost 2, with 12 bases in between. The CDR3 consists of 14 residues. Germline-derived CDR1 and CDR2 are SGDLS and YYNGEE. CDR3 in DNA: TGTGCCAGCAGCCCCCCTCTGGCGCAAGAGACCCAGTACTTC. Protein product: CASSPPLAQETQYF.

CDR3 in DNA: TGTGCCAGCAACCCCGACGGGAGTTATACCGGGGAGCTGTTTTTT. This translates into CASNPDGSYTGELFF. The chain links TRBV7-6 to TRBJ2-2, with D possibly TRBD2 on 6 matching bases. CDR3 length equals 15 residues. Germline V gene lookup returns CDR1 SGHVS and CDR2 FNYEAQ. The V gene lost 7 bases and the J gene lost 5 bases, with 17 bases spanning the gap.

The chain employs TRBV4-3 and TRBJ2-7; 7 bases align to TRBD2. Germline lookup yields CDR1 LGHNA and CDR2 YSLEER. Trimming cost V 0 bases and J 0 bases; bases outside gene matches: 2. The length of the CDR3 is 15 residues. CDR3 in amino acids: CASSQDRDYSYEQYF. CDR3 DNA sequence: TGCGCCAGCAGCCAAGACCGGGACTACTCCTACGAGCAGTACTTC.

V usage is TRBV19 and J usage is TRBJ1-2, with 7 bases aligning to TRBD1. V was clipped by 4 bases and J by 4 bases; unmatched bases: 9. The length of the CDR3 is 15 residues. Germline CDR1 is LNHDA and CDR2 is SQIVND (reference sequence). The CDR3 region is CASSNQGVSGYGYTF. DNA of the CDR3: TGTGCCAGTAGTAACCAGGGGGTCTCGGGCTATGGCTACACCTTC.

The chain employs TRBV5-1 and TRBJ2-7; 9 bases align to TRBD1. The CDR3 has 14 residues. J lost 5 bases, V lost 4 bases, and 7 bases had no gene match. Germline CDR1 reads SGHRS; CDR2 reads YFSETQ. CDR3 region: CASSPNRDRDEQYF. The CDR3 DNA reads TGCGCCAGCAGCCCAAACCGGGACAGGGACGAGCAGTACTTC.

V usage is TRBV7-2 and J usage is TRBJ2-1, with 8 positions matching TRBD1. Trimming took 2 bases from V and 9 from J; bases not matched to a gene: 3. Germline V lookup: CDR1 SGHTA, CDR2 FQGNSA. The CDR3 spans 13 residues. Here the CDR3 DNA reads TGTGCCAGCAGCTTATCTACAGGGGGTGAGCAGTTCTTC. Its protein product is CASSLSTGGEQFF.

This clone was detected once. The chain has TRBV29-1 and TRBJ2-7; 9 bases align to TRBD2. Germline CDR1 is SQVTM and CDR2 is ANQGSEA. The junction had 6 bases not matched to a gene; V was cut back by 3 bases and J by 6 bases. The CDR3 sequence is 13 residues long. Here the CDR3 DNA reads TGCAGCGTTGAGAGGGCTAGCGGGGCCGAGCAGTACTTC. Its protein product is CSVERASGAEQYF.

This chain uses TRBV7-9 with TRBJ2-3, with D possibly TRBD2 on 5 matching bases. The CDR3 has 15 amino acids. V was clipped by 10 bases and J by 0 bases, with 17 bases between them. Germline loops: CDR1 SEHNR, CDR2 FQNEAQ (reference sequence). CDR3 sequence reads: CANEIGGPSTDTQYF. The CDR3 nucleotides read TGTGCCAACGAAATCGGCGGGCCAAGCACAGATACGCAGTATTTT. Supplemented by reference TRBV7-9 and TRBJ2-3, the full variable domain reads DTGVSQNPRHKITKRGQNVTFRCDPISEHNRLYWYRQTLGQGPEFLTYFQNEAQLEKSRLLSDRFSAERPKGSFSTLEIQRTEQGDSAMYLCANEIGGPSTDTQYFGPGTRLTVL.

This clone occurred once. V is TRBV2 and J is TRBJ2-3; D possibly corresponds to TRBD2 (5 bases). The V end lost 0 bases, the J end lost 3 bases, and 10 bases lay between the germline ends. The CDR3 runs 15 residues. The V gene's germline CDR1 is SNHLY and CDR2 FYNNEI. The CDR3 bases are TGTGCCAGCAGTGAAGCGCTTGGAGGAACAGATACGCAGTATTTT. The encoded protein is CASSEALGGTDTQYF.

CDR3 nucleotide sequence: TGTGCCAGCAGTTTTTCGAGGGGCGTCACTGAAGCTTTCTTT. Protein: CASSFSRGVTEAFF. The chain couples TRBV27 to TRBJ1-1; TRBD1 might be the D (5 bases). The CDR3 has 14 amino acids. Trimming stripped 3 bases from V and 4 bases from J, with 12 bases between. Germline CDR1 MNHEY, CDR2 SMNVEV (reference sequence).

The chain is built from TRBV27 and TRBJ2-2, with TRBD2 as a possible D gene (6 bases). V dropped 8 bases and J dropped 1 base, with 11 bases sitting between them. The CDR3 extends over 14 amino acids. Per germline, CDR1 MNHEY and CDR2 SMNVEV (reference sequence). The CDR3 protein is CASGGELNTGELFF. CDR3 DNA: TGTGCCAGCGGCGGGGAATTGAACACCGGGGAGCTGTTTTTT.

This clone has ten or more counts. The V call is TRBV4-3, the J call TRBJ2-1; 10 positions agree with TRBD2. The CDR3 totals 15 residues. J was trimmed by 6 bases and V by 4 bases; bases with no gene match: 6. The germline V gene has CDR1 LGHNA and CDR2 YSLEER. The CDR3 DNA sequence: TGCGCCAGCAGCCCCAGGACTAGCGGATTCAATGAGCAGTTCTTC. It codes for CASSPRTSGFNEQFF.

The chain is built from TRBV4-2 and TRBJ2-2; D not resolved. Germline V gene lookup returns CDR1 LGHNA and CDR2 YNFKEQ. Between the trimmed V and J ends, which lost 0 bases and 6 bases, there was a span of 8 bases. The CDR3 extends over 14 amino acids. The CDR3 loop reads CASSQDRLAGELFF. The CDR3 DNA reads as TGTGCCAGCAGCCAAGATCGGCTAGCCGGGGAGCTGTTTTTT.

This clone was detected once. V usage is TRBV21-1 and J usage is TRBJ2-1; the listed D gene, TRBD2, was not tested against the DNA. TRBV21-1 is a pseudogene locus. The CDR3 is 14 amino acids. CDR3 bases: TGTGCCAGCAGCAACATCGGACTCTACAATGAGCAGTTCTTC. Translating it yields CASSNIGLYNEQFF.